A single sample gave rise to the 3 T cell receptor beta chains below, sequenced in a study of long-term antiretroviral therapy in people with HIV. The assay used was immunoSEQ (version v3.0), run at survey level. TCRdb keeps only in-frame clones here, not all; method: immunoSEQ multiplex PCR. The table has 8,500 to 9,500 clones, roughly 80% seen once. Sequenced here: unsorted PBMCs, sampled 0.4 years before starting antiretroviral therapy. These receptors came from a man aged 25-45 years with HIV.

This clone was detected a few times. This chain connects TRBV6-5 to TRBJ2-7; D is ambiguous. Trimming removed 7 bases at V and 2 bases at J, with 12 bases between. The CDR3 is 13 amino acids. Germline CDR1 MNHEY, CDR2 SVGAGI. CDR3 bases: TGTGCCAGCATGTCGATAGGGACCTACGAGCAGTACTTC. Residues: CASMSIGTYEQYF.

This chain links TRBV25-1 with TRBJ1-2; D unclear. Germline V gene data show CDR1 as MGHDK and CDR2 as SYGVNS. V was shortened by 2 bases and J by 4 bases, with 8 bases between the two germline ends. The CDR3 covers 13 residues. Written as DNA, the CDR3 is TGTGCCAGCAGTGAAGCACGCGGCTATGGCTACACCTTC. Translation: CASSEARGYGYTF.

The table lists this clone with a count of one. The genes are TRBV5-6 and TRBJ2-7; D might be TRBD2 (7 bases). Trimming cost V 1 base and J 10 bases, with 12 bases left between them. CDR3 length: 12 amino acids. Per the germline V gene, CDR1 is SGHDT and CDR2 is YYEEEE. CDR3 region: CASSLWEGHQYF. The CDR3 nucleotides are TGTGCCAGCAGCTTGTGGGAGGGACACCAGTACTTC.